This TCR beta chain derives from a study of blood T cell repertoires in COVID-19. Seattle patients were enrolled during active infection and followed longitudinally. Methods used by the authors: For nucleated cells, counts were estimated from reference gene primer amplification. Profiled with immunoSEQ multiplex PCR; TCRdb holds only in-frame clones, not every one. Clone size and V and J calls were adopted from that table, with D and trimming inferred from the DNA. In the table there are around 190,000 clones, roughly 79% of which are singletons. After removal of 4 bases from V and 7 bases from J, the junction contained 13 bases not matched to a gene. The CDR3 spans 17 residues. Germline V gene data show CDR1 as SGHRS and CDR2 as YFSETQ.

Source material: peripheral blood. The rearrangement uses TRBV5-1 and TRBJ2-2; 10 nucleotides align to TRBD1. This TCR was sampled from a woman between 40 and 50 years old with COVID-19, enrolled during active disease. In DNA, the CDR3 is TGCGCCAGCAGCATGACACAGGGACAGGGGCTTGGCGGGGAGCTGTTTTTT. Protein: CASSMTQGQGLGGELFF.